The 12 T cell receptor beta chains reported below all come from one sample, sequenced in a study of T cell responses to AZD1222 COVID-19 vaccine. The method was immunoSEQ multiplex PCR; TCRdb's version includes in-frame clones alone and lacks a portion of them. This table has approximately 140,000 clones, 91% appearing once. Material: peripheral blood, obtained on day 0 of AZD1222 vaccination. The receptors originated from an adult in good health.

The chain couples TRBV7-3 to TRBJ2-7, with 8 nucleotides matching TRBD1. Germline-derived CDR1 and CDR2 are SGHTA and FQGTGA. V trimming: 2 bases; J trimming: 8 bases; junction bases outside the gene matches: 5. The CDR3 runs 13 residues. Written as DNA, the CDR3 is TGTGCCAGCAGCTTAGTTACAGGGGGTAAGCAGTACTTC. This sequence encodes CASSLVTGGKQYF.

This clone was counted a single time. This sequence joins TRBV6-5 and TRBJ1-2; a possible D gene is TRBD1 (6 bases). This CDR3 region has 15 residues. Germline assignment: CDR1 MNHEY and CDR2 SVGAGI. V was pared by 5 bases and J by 3 bases, with 16 bases between. CDR3 bases: TGTGCCAGCAGTCCCACGGGACACAGGGACTATGGCTACACCTTC. It yields the protein CASSPTGHRDYGYTF.

V is TRBV5-4 and J is TRBJ2-7, with 9 bases fitting TRBD2. Per germline, CDR1 SGHNT and CDR2 YYREEE (reference sequence). The trim removed 4 bases at V and 2 bases at J, leaving 7 bases unmatched. The CDR3 runs 15 residues. The CDR3 coding sequence is TGTGCCAGCAGCACTCCGACTAGCGGCACCTACGAGCAGTACTTC. This sequence encodes CASSTPTSGTYEQYF.

The gene calls are TRBV9 and TRBJ1-2, with D tentatively TRBD1 (5 bases). V shed 3 bases and J shed 4 bases, with 13 bases lying between them. CDR1 is SGDLS and CDR2 is YYNGEE in the germline V gene. The CDR3 sequence is 14 residues long. The CDR3 DNA reads TGTGCCAGCAGCGGGTCCAGGGTACCCTATGGCTACACCTTC. Encoded protein: CASSGSRVPYGYTF.

The chain uses TRBV10-2 and TRBJ2-7; D possibly corresponds to TRBD2 (5 bases). Trimming removed 3 bases from V and 6 bases from J, with 15 bases in between. The CDR3 extends over 14 amino acids. Looked up from germline, CDR1 is WSHSY and CDR2 is SAAADI. The CDR3 DNA sequence: TGCGCCAGCAGTGAAAGTCACCTTGGGAGCGAGCAGTACTTC. Protein: CASSESHLGSEQYF.

V and J are TRBV11-2 and TRBJ2-3; 10 bases agree with TRBD2. Germline values: CDR1 SGHAT, CDR2 FQNNGV. CDR3 size: 19 residues. The trim removed 1 base at V and 8 bases at J, leaving 18 bases unmatched. The CDR3 DNA reads as TGTGCCAGCAGCTTAGGCAGTCTAGCGGGAGTTTCTCCTAGAGGTACGCAGTATTTT. Protein: CASSLGSLAGVSPRGTQYF.

This chain links TRBV5-1 with TRBJ1-1; perhaps TRBD1 as D (5 bases). The CDR3 spans 15 residues. Germline CDR1 SGHRS, CDR2 YFSETQ. V was trimmed by 1 base and J by 5 bases, leaving 15 bases between them. The CDR3 region has the DNA TGCGCCAGCAGCTTGTCCCCCCGGGGGGAAACTGAAGCTTTCTTT. The encoded protein is CASSLSPRGETEAFF. The whole variable domain, remainder taken from reference TRBV5-1 and TRBJ1-1, is KAGVTQTPRYLIKTRGQQVTLSCSPISGHRSVSWYQQTPGQGLQFLFEYFSETQRNKGNFPGRFSGRQFSNSRSEMNVSTLELGDSALYLCASSLSPRGETEAFFGQGTRLTVV.

The gene calls are TRBV6-5 and TRBJ1-1; no definite D call. The CDR3 runs to 14 residues. Germline assignment: CDR1 MNHEY and CDR2 SVGAGI. Trimming took off 4 bases at V and 11 bases at J, with 20 bases between the two ends. The CDR3 DNA reads TGTGCCAGCAGTTTATCTGACCCCCTAGAGGTGGCTTTCTTT. Its protein product is CASSLSDPLEVAFF.

The gene calls are TRBV5-4 and TRBJ1-4, with D maybe TRBD1 (5 bases). Trimming removed 0 bases at V and 4 bases at J, with 10 bases between. The CDR3 has 15 amino acids. Germline V gene data show CDR1 as SGHNT and CDR2 as YYREEE (reference sequence). DNA of the CDR3: TGTGCCAGCAGCTTGGGGGCAGGGTTTAATGAAAAACTGTTTTTT. Translation: CASSLGAGFNEKLFF.

The chain recombines TRBV3-1 (or the pseudogene TRBV3-2) with TRBJ2-5, with 8 nucleotides matching TRBD2. The germline V gene has CDR1 LGHDT and CDR2 YNNKEL (reference sequence). V gave up 6 bases and J gave up 8 bases; unmatched junction bases: 11. The CDR3 is 14 amino acids. CDR3 bases: TGTGCCAGCAGTCGGACTAGCCGTTACGGAACCCAGTACTTC. Translating gives CASSRTSRYGTQYF.

V gene TRBV24-1 combines with J gene TRBJ1-6; D gene unclear. Trimming shortened V by 4 bases and J by 7 bases, and 7 bases separated the two germline ends. Germline V gene sequence: CDR1 KGHDR, CDR2 SFDVKD. CDR3 length: 13 residues. CDR3 sequence: CATSDRINSPLHF. Written as DNA, the CDR3 is TGTGCCACCAGTGACCGGATAAATTCACCCCTCCACTTT.

The chain has TRBV19 and TRBJ1-4; possibly TRBD1 for D (5 bases). The CDR3 contains 14 residues. V was pared by 1 base and J by 12 bases, with 15 bases between. The germline V gene encodes CDR1 LNHDA and CDR2 SQIVND (reference sequence). CDR3 loop: CASSIGRDRMELFF. In DNA, the CDR3 is TGTGCCAGTAGTATAGGCAGGGATCGTATGGAACTGTTTTTT.